This is a list of T cell receptor beta chains from one sample in a study of cytomegalovirus exposure and HLA in healthy donors. Sequenced by immunoSEQ multiplex PCR; TCRdb stores in-frame clones only, minus some. The sample lists roughly 190,000 clones, 80% seen once, with approximately 0.99% in the top ten. Input material: PBMCs. These receptors were collected from a middle-aged woman in good health and CMV-seronegative. CDR3s leave out the opening cysteine and the closing phenylalanine or tryptophan. Only part of the rows carry a size: once, few, many, or a class if the clone is expanded.

>TRBJ2-1|TRBV29-1|-
SVEGRGRTSYNEQF
>TRBJ1-4|TRBV19|-
ASSRTGGGEKLF
>TRBJ2-4|TRBV5-8|-
ASSLGDSTKNIQY
>TRBJ1-3|TRBV6-1|-
ASSLSGNTIY
>TRBJ2-2|TRBV11-2|once
ASSPLSVTGELF
>TRBJ2-7|TRBV5-1|-
ASSLPGGYYEQY
>TRBJ1-2|TRBV30|-
AWTSTNYGYT
>TRBJ2-1|TRBV7-3|-
ASSLTITLAGTYNEQF
>TRBJ1-5|TRBV9|-
ASSLGDSKMGAQH
>TRBJ2-7|TRBV7-2|-
ASSVMPQGTYEQY
>TRBJ2-2|TRBV5-4|-
ASSLGRGRDSGELF
>TRBJ1-1|TRBV7-3|-
ASSLPGATEAF
>TRBJ1-1|TRBV15|once
ATSRDPRSAKEAF
>TRBJ2-2|TRBV9|-
ASSVGVQASGELF
>TRBJ2-2|TRBV7-9|-
ASPTGNTGELF
>TRBJ2-5|TRBV11-3|-
ASSPDPLQETQY
>TRBJ2-2|TRBV12-5|-
ASGQGTGELF
>TRBJ2-3|TRBV5-1|-
ASSTDRVDTQY
>TRBJ2-7|TRBV27|-
ASSSGSYEQY
>TRBJ2-3|TRBV30|-
AWSRLAGARTQY
>TRBJ2-1|TRBV29-1|-
SARGYPARSEQF
>TRBJ2-1|TRBV27|once
ASSRGGGSYNEQF
>TRBJ2-2|TRBV14|-
ASSQQGGSHTGELF
>TRBJ2-4|TRBV7-2|-
ASSPGLVGSKNIQY
>TRBJ1-1|TRBV9|-
ASSVGGSRAEAF
>TRBJ1-2|TRBV30|-
AWGAGGDGYT
>TRBJ2-1|TRBV6-1|-
ASSVTGSRLEQF
>TRBJ1-1|TRBV5-4|once
ASSLEVAPGAF
>TRBJ1-1|TRBV5-1|-
ASSLSRGTEAF
>TRBJ2-3|TRBV5-1|-
ASSFREAGRSTDTQY
>TRBJ2-5|TRBV7-7|-
ASSRRRTGEETQY
>TRBJ2-5|TRBV11-3|-
ASRTRETQY